This T cell receptor beta chain derives from a study of T cells in Graves' hyperthyroidism and ophthalmopathy (dated by TCRdb to about 2019). With respect to the entire study: TCR V-J signatures able to tell the groups apart were searched for in a discovery cohort of 100 patients, of whom about 40 had Graves' ophthalmopathy and some 60 had stable Graves' hyperthyroidism. Prospective prediction of ophthalmopathy was tested in an independent validation cohort of 18 to 20 hyperthyroidism patients and roughly 16 patients who later progressed to ophthalmopathy. For training and testing, the 80 to 100 patients in the discovery cohort were randomly divided in a 7:3 ratio. In addition, the study compared T-cell repertoires in thyroid tissue and in blood from about 6 Graves' hyperthyroidism patients. Following sampling, methimazole starting at 30 mg daily was given to hyperthyroidism patients, and high-dose intravenous methylprednisolone was given to ophthalmopathy patients. The paper reports TCR Vbeta CDR3 sequencing of over 120 peripheral blood samples: under 45 ophthalmopathy, about 75 hyperthyroidism and around 17 progressor patients.

Stable Graves' hyperthyroidism was defined as no progression to ophthalmopathy during 18 months of follow-up. The hyperthyroidism patients were between 18 and 65 years old and newly diagnosed, with a disease duration of less than 2 months. Exclusion was applied to patients with uncontrolled infections, other autoimmune diseases, pregnancy or lactation. Diagnoses relied on clinical symptoms, serum thyroxine and TRAb, thyroid ultrasound and orbital computed tomography. Trizol reagent was used to extract total RNA, and RNA quality was then checked on an Agilent 2100 Bioanalyzer. As concerns this clonotype: It lacks a known antigen. Per-nucleotide qualities are absent, and no much larger clonotype sits a single base away.

The TCR beta CDR3 regions were amplified from RNA transcripts. For the first round of RT-PCR on the TCR CDR3, the HTBI primer set was used together with the Qiagen OneStep RT-PCR kit. The libraries were constructed in a second round of multiplex PCR and then size-selected and purified. The libraries were sequenced on an Illumina HiSeq2000 using paired-end 100 bp reads. The original pipeline was this. SOAPnuke was used to process the raw data, with reads discarded if the reads contained adapters or uncalled bases, had a mean Phred below 15, or lacked an exact constant-primer or identifier match. High-quality paired reads were merged using COPE v1.2.5, and each unique nucleotide sequence was defined as a clonotype. MiTCR v1.1 was used to align clonotypes to the IMGT TRBV, TRBD and TRBJ reference segments. The analysis included only V-J combinations with a frequency above 0.0001, which together covered approximately 99% of the repertoires. A TCS score was defined as the ratio between F50 (clonal expansion) and ExV (chaos), using BLOSUM62-based TCRdist between CDR3 peptides within each V-J. Welch's t-statistics and random forest reduced some 510 V-J features to 13, which were used in a naive Bayes classifier (R e1071). TCRdb applied fastp at Q25 and MiXCR to the public reads, then kept only in-frame beta chains. Each entry is one CDR3 protein sequence, shown with its most common DNA and genes. None of the V and J calls come from the authors' own analysis; TCRdb made them. This sample gives roughly 580,000 distinct CDR3 sequences in total; 35% to 55% of them show up just once. Of the sample, about 8.2% falls within the top ten clones.

The CDR3 runs 14 residues from the cysteine to the phenylalanine. The only DNA kept is the CDR3, 42 bases in frame from the first base. Per the germline V gene, SNHLY is the CDR1 and FYNNEI is the CDR2. V is shortened by 6 bases, J by 8 bases, and the region joining them spans 19 bases. Results and caveats for the whole study, not just this receptor: In validation, the model predicted progression to ophthalmopathy a median of approximately 6.3 months before onset, with approximately 70% sensitivity and 72.22% specificity. Most expanded thyroid clonotypes (frequency above 0.001) were also found in blood, which suggests that blood repertoires may mirror thyroid immune responses. No statistical method was used to set the sample size in advance, and investigators knew the group allocation. Ophthalmopathy was separated from stable hyperthyroidism by a 13 V-J signature model, with around 88% sensitivity and 81% to 83% specificity obtained in cross-validation and 80%/75% obtained in testing.

This sequence originates from a woman between 18 and 30 years old with Graves' hyperthyroidism. Donor details come from another sample of the same person, matched by shared clones. The sequenced material came from peripheral blood or thyroid tissue (not recorded which). The chain was built from TRBV2 and TRBJ1-1, with the D gene not clear enough to name. The base sequence is TGTGCCAGCAGCTTAGGAAGGTCGGGCAGAGAAGCTTTCTTT. This yields the protein CASSLGRSGREAFF. The entire variable domain, with the stretches around the CDR3 drawn from the reference TRBV2 and TRBJ1-1 proteins, is EPEVTQTPSHQVTQMGQEVILRCVPISNHLYFYWYRQILGQKVEFLVSFYNNEISEKSEIFDDQFSVERPDGSNFTLKIRSTKLEDSAMYFCASSLGRSGREAFFGQGTRLTVV.